This is a list of T cell receptor beta chains from one sample in a study of T-cell reconstitution after alpha-beta-depleted transplantation in children. Each CDR3 protein is one row after TCRdb ran MiXCR on the PCR reads. The table shows nearly 350,000 distinct CDR3 sequences, with around 15% occurring only once. The source material was PBMCs, mostly from graft donor cells, sampled 360 days after TCRalphabeta/CD19-depleted stem cell transplant. The receptor set was obtained from a male patient aged 2 to 10 who had a stem cell transplant for acute lymphoblastic leukemia, so the T cells may come from the graft donor. Each CDR3 is given with its conserved first and last residue. D genes are given only for firm matches. Size values are once, few and many counts, or a class for expanded clones, and some rows have none.

D,V,J,length,size,DNA,CDR3
.,TRBV30,TRBJ2-3,14,few,TGTGCCTGGACATCGGCAGGATTCACAGATACGCAGTATTTT,CAWTSAGFTDTQYF
TRBD2,TRBV6-6,TRBJ2-5,13,many,TGTGCCAGCATCCCCAGCGGGAGTGAGACCCAGTACTTC,CASIPSGSETQYF
.,TRBV11-2,TRBJ2-2,18,.,TGTGCCAGCAGCCTAAGGGGCCGCATCGATAGAAACACCGGGGAGCTGTTTTTT,CASSLRGRIDRNTGELFF
TRBD2,TRBV5-1,TRBJ2-7,15,many,TGCGCCAGCAGCTCTGGACTAGCGGGATCGGGTGAGCAGTACTTC,CASSSGLAGSGEQYF
TRBD2,TRBV20-1,TRBJ2-7,15,.,TGCAGTGCTAGAGATAGGAAGGGCGGGGGTCTGGAGCAGTACTTC,CSARDRKGGGLEQYF
TRBD2,TRBV9,TRBJ2-1,17,.,TGTGCCAGCAGCCCCTTTCCTTTAAGCGGGAGTCGGAATGAGCAGTTCTTC,CASSPFPLSGSRNEQFF
.,TRBV4-2,TRBJ2-5,17,few,TGTGCCAGCAGCCAAGGTCCGGGACTGTTGTACCAAGAGACCCAGTACTTC,CASSQGPGLLYQETQYF
TRBD1,TRBV7-9,TRBJ1-1,15,.,TGTGCCAGCAGCGCCAGGACAGGGTGCAACACTGAAGCTTTCTTT,CASSARTGCNTEAFF
.,TRBV4-3,TRBJ2-3,13,.,TGCGCCAGCAGCCAAGAGAGCACAGATACGCAGTATTTT,CASSQESTDTQYF
.,TRBV27,TRBJ1-1,13,few,TGTGCCAGCAGTTTAGGCAGGGCAGCTGAAGCTTTCTTT,CASSLGRAAEAFF
TRBD2,TRBV7-8,TRBJ2-1,17,few,TGTGCCAGCAGCTCTCGACTAGCGGGAGGGCCGTGGAATGAGCAGTTCTTC,CASSSRLAGGPWNEQFF
.,TRBV6-5,TRBJ2-7,12,.,TGTGCCAGCAGGAAGAGCTCCTACGAGCAGTACTTC,CASRKSSYEQYF
.,TRBV12-3/TRBV12-4,TRBJ2-5,13,many,TGTGCCAGCACCCTGTCGGGGTTAGAGACCCAGTACTTC,CASTLSGLETQYF
.,TRBV5-1,TRBJ2-1,12,.,TGCGCCAGCAGCTCGGGGTGGCTGGAGCAGTTCTTC,CASSSGWLEQFF
.,TRBV7-8,TRBJ2-4,13,.,TGTGCCAGCAGCTTACGACGCCGGGGCATTCAGTACTTC,CASSLRRRGIQYF
TRBD2,TRBV7-2,TRBJ2-7,14,few,TGTGCCAGCAGCCCCGGACTAGCGGGAGACGAGCAGTACTTC,CASSPGLAGDEQYF
.,TRBV7-9,TRBJ1-1,15,.,TGTGCCAGCAGCTTCGGAACACATGAGGCAGATGAAGCTTTCTTT,CASSFGTHEADEAFF
.,TRBV12-3/TRBV12-4,TRBJ2-1,13,many,TGTGCCAGCACCGTTAGCTCCTACAATGAGCAGTTCTTC,CASTVSSYNEQFF
TRBD1,TRBV4-1,TRBJ2-2,17,many,TGCGCCAGCAGCATTCCCCTTACCGGGACAGGGGCCGGGGAGCTGTTTTTT,CASSIPLTGTGAGELFF
.,TRBV7-6,TRBJ2-1,13,few,TGTGCCAGCAGCCCCGAGATGTTCAATGAGCAGTTCTTC,CASSPEMFNEQFF
TRBD2,TRBV5-5,TRBJ2-7,15,.,TGTGCCAGCAGCACCGGACTAGCGGAGATCTACGAGCAGTACTTC,CASSTGLAEIYEQYF
.,TRBV20-1,TRBJ2-1,12,many,TGCAGTGCTAGAGATCGGGCTATTGAGCAGTTCTTC,CSARDRAIEQFF
.,TRBV29-1,TRBJ1-1,14,.,TGCAGCGTTGAAAAGCTACACATGAACACTGAAGCTTTCTTT,CSVEKLHMNTEAFF
TRBD1,TRBV4-2,TRBJ2-3,15,many,TGTGCCAGCAGCCAAGACACAGGGGGCACAGATACGCAGTATTTT,CASSQDTGGTDTQYF
TRBD1,TRBV29-1,TRBJ2-5,14,.,TGCAGCGGCTTCAGGACAGGGGGGCGGGAGACCCAGTACTTC,CSGFRTGGRETQYF
TRBD2,TRBV12-3/TRBV12-4,TRBJ2-7,16,many,TGTGCCAGCAGCCACCGACTAGCGGGAGTTTCCCACGAGCAGTACTTC,CASSHRLAGVSHEQYF
TRBD1,TRBV28,TRBJ1-5,13,many,TGTGCCAGCAGATCCGACAGGGGTCAGCCCCAGCATTTT,CASRSDRGQPQHF
.,TRBV18,TRBJ2-1,16,few,TGTGCCAGCTCACCGTTGGGTTTGAAGGCGTACAATGAGCAGTTCTTC,CASSPLGLKAYNEQFF
.,TRBV19,TRBJ2-3,15,.,TGTGCCAGTAATCCCGGGGCCCGAGGAAGAGATACGCAGTATTTT,CASNPGARGRDTQYF
.,TRBV28,TRBJ2-7,17,few,TGTGCCAGCAAAGGATCGCTTAAAGATCATCCCTCCTACGAGCAGTACTTC,CASKGSLKDHPSYEQYF
.,TRBV29-1,TRBJ1-2,13,many,TGCAGCGTTGAGGAAGATGGTGTCTATGGCTACACCTTC,CSVEEDGVYGYTF
TRBD1,TRBV4-3,TRBJ2-5,16,few,TGCGCCAGCAGCCAAGAAGGGGAAGGGGGCGCGGAGACCCAGTACTTC,CASSQEGEGGAETQYF
.,TRBV9,TRBJ2-5,16,few,TGTGCCAGCAGTAGTCTGGAACCCCATGGCCAAGAGACCCAGTACTTC,CASSSLEPHGQETQYF